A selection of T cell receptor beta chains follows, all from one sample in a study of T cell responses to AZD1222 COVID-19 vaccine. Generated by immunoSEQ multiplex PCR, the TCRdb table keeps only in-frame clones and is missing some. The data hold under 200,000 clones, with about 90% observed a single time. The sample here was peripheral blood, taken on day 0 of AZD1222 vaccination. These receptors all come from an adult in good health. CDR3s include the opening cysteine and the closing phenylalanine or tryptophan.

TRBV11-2	CASSPSDRGGGYTF
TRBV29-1	CSVMGRTEAFF
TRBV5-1	CASSLGGSGIGSYNEQFF
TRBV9	CASSVDHRNGYTF
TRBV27	CASRGAVYSPLHF
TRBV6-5	CASNRRADTQYF
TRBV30	CAWSAGSYEQYF
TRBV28	CASSGRGPFSGYTF
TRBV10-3	CAIRRGLAGGVYEQYF
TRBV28	CASIRRWALKAFF
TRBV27	CASSLSKGPYEQYF
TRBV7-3	CASSPGVHYNEQFF
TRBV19	CASSPTGFGGYTF
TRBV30	CAWRTGSTGPQHF
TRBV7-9	CASSAPGYEQYF
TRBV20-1	CSASRGVQSNQPQHF
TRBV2	CASSRSDRGYSPLHF
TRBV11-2	CASTEGQGSNQPQHF
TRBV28	CASSRRTGGNQPQHF
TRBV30	CAWSTDSNQPQHF
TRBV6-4	CASRVNDRGVNGYTF
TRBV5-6	CASSFRDRGSPLHF